Following are 18 T cell receptor beta chains from one sample sequenced in a study of blood T cell repertoires in COVID-19. Clones were read by immunoSEQ multiplex PCR, and TCRdb kept only the in-frame ones, dropping some. The table lists about 120,000 clones, about three quarters of them singletons. Sequencing input: peripheral blood. The receptors were sampled from a woman between 70 and 85 years old with acute or convalescent COVID-19.

There are a few counts of this clone. The chain uses TRBV4-1 and TRBJ2-5; 8 bases are a match to TRBD2. The junction had 4 bases not matched to a gene; V was cut back by 0 bases and J by 4 bases. The CDR3 loop spans 15 amino acids. CDR1 and CDR2 from the germline V gene are MGHRA and YSYEKL. The CDR3 here is CASSQDGREVETQYF. The CDR3 DNA is TGCGCCAGCAGCCAAGATGGGCGGGAGGTAGAGACCCAGTACTTC.

Details on this clone: Other DNA sequences within the sample encode an identical CDR3. CDR3 bases: TGTGCCAGCAGTTACAATAGGGGCACTGAAGCTTTCTTT. Translated: CASSYNRGTEAFF. The chain has TRBV6-5 and TRBJ1-1; D is perhaps TRBD1 (5 bases). The germline gives CDR1 MNHEY, CDR2 SVGAGI. CDR3 length equals 13 residues. Deletions cut 2 bases from V and 4 bases from J, with 8 bases between.

The V call is TRBV2, the J call TRBJ2-5; 9 bases fit TRBD2. Germline-derived CDR1 and CDR2 are SNHLY and FYNNEI. With V trimmed by 4 bases and J by 5 bases, 11 bases remained unmatched. The CDR3 length is 16 residues. In DNA, the CDR3 is TGTGCCAGCAGTGCCCCTACTAGCGGGCGAACGGAGACCCAGTACTTC. Protein product: CASSAPTSGRTETQYF.

The chain employs TRBV10-2 and TRBJ2-3; TRBD2 is a possible D gene (5 bases). V lost 7 bases, J lost 6 bases, and 11 bases lay in between. Looked up from germline, CDR1 is WSHSY and CDR2 is SAAADI. The CDR3 runs 12 residues. DNA of the CDR3: TGCGCCAGCACCCGGACTTCGGATACGCAGTATTTT. This encodes CASTRTSDTQYF.

V and J are TRBV19 and TRBJ2-2; 7 bases are shared with TRBD2. Germline-derived CDR1 and CDR2 are LNHDA and SQIVND (reference sequence). After removal of 3 bases from V and 5 bases from J, the junction contained 3 bases not matched to a gene. The CDR3 length is 14 residues. CDR3 coding DNA: TGTGCCAGTAGTATCCGGGGGGTGACCGGGGAGCTGTTTTTT. This encodes CASSIRGVTGELFF.

The chain uses TRBV9 and TRBJ1-4; 7 nucleotides align to TRBD1. The length of the CDR3 is 15 residues. Germline CDR1 SGDLS, CDR2 YYNGEE. J lost 3 bases, V lost 4 bases, and 6 bases had no gene match. The CDR3 region has the DNA TGTGCCAGCAGCTTGACAGGGTTGGCTAATGAAAAACTGTTTTTT. Encoded protein: CASSLTGLANEKLFF.

This chain uses TRBV7-2 with TRBJ2-1; TRBD2 aligns across 7 bases. The CDR3 has 16 amino acids. With V trimmed by 5 bases and J by 1 base, 8 bases remained unmatched. In germline, CDR1 is SGHTA, CDR2 FQGNSA. The DNA of the CDR3 is TGTGCCAGCAGCGCCAGCGGGGCTGGGTCCTACAATGAGCAGTTCTTC. The encoded protein is CASSASGAGSYNEQFF.

Here the CDR3 reads CASSYGANYGYTF. In DNA form, the CDR3 reads TGTGCCAGCAGCTACGGAGCTAACTATGGCTACACCTTC. The gene calls are TRBV7-9 and TRBJ1-2; no clear D. The CDR3 spans 13 residues. Germline V gene sequence: CDR1 SEHNR, CDR2 FQNEAQ (reference sequence). V was clipped by 4 bases and J by 0 bases, with 6 bases between them.

The chain joins TRBV2 to TRBJ1-1; D gene uncertain. The CDR3 consists of 11 residues. V shed 1 base and J shed 11 bases, with 8 bases lying between them. Looked up from germline, CDR1 is SNHLY and CDR2 is FYNNEI. This chain's CDR3 is CASSEEMRAFF. DNA for the CDR3: TGTGCCAGCAGTGAAGAGATGAGGGCTTTCTTT.

The V gene is TRBV5-1, the J gene TRBJ2-3, with TRBD1 as a possible D gene (6 bases). Trimming removed 7 bases from V and 5 bases from J, with 14 bases in between. CDR3 size: 13 residues. Germline CDR1 reads SGHRS; CDR2 reads YFSETQ. CDR3 bases: TGCGCCAGCTTCAACAGGGTACGAGATACGCAGTATTTT. Protein: CASFNRVRDTQYF.

The gene calls are TRBV7-8 and TRBJ2-7; possible D gene TRBD2, 5 bases. The CDR3 totals 14 residues. Germline CDR1 SGHVS, CDR2 FQNEAQ. Trimming left V 9 bases short and J 2 bases short, with 17 bases between. The CDR3 nucleotides are TGTGCCAGTAAAAGAGGACCGGGGACCTACGAGCAGTACTTC. Protein: CASKRGPGTYEQYF.

This clone was picked up a small number of times. CDR3 coding DNA: TGTGCCAGCAGCGTAGAGGGACAGAACTATGGCTACACCTTC. It specifies CASSVEGQNYGYTF. The chain is built from TRBV9 and TRBJ1-2; TRBD1 aligns across 7 bases. Germline CDR1 and CDR2: SGDLS and YYNGEE. V lost 0 bases to trimming and J lost 2 bases; unmatched junction nucleotides: 1. There are 14 residues in the CDR3.

CDR3 protein: CASSSRLAARHNEQFF. In nucleotides, the CDR3 is TGCGCCAGCAGTTCACGACTAGCGGCAAGGCACAATGAGCAGTTCTTC. The V and J genes are TRBV5-1 and TRBJ2-1, with 9 bases aligning to TRBD2. Germline lookup yields CDR1 SGHRS and CDR2 YFSETQ. With V trimmed by 5 bases and J by 5 bases, 11 bases remained unmatched. The CDR3 has 16 amino acids.

This clone was detected ten times or more. This chain uses TRBV6-5 with TRBJ1-1; D not resolved. The V and J ends lost 6 bases and 0 bases respectively, with 8 bases between them. CDR3 length: 13 amino acids. Germline values: CDR1 MNHEY, CDR2 SVGAGI. The CDR3 here is CASRRVMNTEAFF. The CDR3 coding sequence is TGTGCCAGCAGGAGGGTCATGAACACTGAAGCTTTCTTT.

The rearrangement links TRBV4-2 to TRBJ2-3, with D possibly matching TRBD2 (6 bases). This CDR3 comprises 17 residues. Trimming stripped 1 base from V and 0 bases from J, with 14 bases between. The germline V gene encodes CDR1 LGHNA and CDR2 YNFKEQ. The CDR3 DNA reads as TGTGCCAGCAGCCAAGGGGGTTGGGGGGTTAGCACAGATACGCAGTATTTT. The encoded protein is CASSQGGWGVSTDTQYF.

This clone was seen a single time. The CDR3 here is CASSPWTPSSYNEQFF. The DNA for the CDR3 is TGTGCCAGCAGCCCGTGGACTCCGAGCTCCTACAATGAGCAGTTCTTC. This chain connects TRBV7-9 to TRBJ2-1; tentative D call: TRBD2 (5 bases). Germline CDR1 reads SEHNR; CDR2 reads FQNEAQ (reference sequence). CDR3 length equals 16 residues. V lost 5 bases and J lost 0, with 14 bases in between.

The genes are TRBV5-1 and TRBJ1-2; 10 nucleotides agree with TRBD1. Germline V gene lookup returns CDR1 SGHRS and CDR2 YFSETQ. CDR3 length: 16 amino acids. V gave up 0 bases and J gave up 1 base; unmatched junction bases: 3. The CDR3: CASSLAWTGGNYGYTF. The DNA of the CDR3 is TGCGCCAGCAGCTTGGCCTGGACAGGGGGTAACTATGGCTACACCTTC.

The chain combines TRBV6-2 or TRBV6-3 with TRBJ1-2; a possible D gene is TRBD1 (5 bases). The CDR3 sequence is 15 residues long. CDR1 is MNHEY, CDR2 SVGEGT, per germline. V lost 2 bases, J lost 8 bases, and 18 bases lay in between. The chain's CDR3 is CASSYVGLSLAGYTF. CDR3 nucleotide sequence: TGTGCCAGCAGTTACGTGGGACTTTCTTTAGCGGGCTACACCTTC.